These 16 T cell receptor beta chains were all obtained from the same sample, sequenced in a study of T cell responses to AZD1222 COVID-19 vaccine. Assay: immunoSEQ multiplex PCR; the TCRdb copy retains only in-frame clones and omits some. The sample consists of roughly 110,000 clones, roughly 90% of them appearing once. The sample consisted of peripheral blood, taken on day 0 of AZD1222 vaccination. Source of these receptors: an adult in good health.

The chain is built from TRBV3-1 (or the pseudogene TRBV3-2) and TRBJ1-3; 8 bases align to TRBD1. Germline values: CDR1 LGHDT, CDR2 YNNKEL (reference sequence). The ends lost 3 bases at V and 4 bases at J; junction bases unmatched: 2. The CDR3 has 14 amino acids. This chain's CDR3 is CASSHRGLGNTIYF. The DNA of the CDR3 is TGTGCCAGCAGCCACAGGGGGCTGGGAAACACCATATATTTT.

Remarks on this clone: The CDR3 ends on some other residue instead of the conserved phenylalanine or tryptophan, so this is likely a read error. It is unclear where the CDR3 begins or ends on the DNA, so no DNA is shown, and the CDR3 is as TCRdb lists it. The V call is TRBV6-2 or TRBV6-3, the J call TRBJ2-7. Germline values: CDR1 MNHEY, CDR2 SVGEGT. The CDR3 comprises 11 residues, both ends counted. The chain's CDR3 is CASSWGDTAIY.

The chain couples TRBV27 to TRBJ1-4; D not resolved. Trimming removed 0 bases from V and 4 bases from J, with 9 bases in between. The germline CDR1 and CDR2 sequences are MNHEY and SMNVEV (reference sequence). This CDR3 is 15 amino acids long. The CDR3 loop reads CASSLSARFNEKLFF. The CDR3 DNA sequence: TGTGCCAGCAGTTTATCGGCAAGGTTTAATGAAAAACTGTTTTTT.

The chain combines TRBV5-1 with TRBJ1-2; possible D gene TRBD1, 5 bases. V gave up 5 bases and J gave up 4 bases, with 15 bases separating them. The CDR3 runs 14 residues. Looked up from germline, CDR1 is SGHRS and CDR2 is YFSETQ. CDR3 region: CASRAGTIGYGYTF. CDR3 coding DNA: TGCGCCAGCAGAGCCGGGACGATCGGCTATGGCTACACCTTC.

The chain combines TRBV19 with TRBJ2-1; D is uncertain. Germline loops: CDR1 LNHDA, CDR2 SQIVND (reference sequence). The CDR3 is 13 amino acids. V was clipped by 0 bases and J by 7 bases, with 7 bases between them. The DNA of the CDR3 is TGTGCCAGTAGTATAGACGTAGAAAATGAGCAGTTCTTC. The encoded protein is CASSIDVENEQFF.

The chain's CDR3 is CASSYQVNADTQYF. CDR3 DNA: TGTGCCAGCAGTTACCAGGTGAACGCAGATACGCAGTATTTT. The chain couples TRBV6-2 or TRBV6-3 to TRBJ2-3; no reliable D call. CDR1 and CDR2 (germline): MNHEY, SVGEGT. The CDR3 has 14 residues. V was clipped by 2 bases and J by 4 bases, with 10 bases between them.

The rearrangement joins TRBV9 to TRBJ2-7, with D perhaps being TRBD1 or TRBD2 (6 bases each). This CDR3 contains 14 residues. V was cut by 1 base and J by 5 bases, with 13 bases left in between. Germline V gene sequence: CDR1 SGDLS, CDR2 YYNGEE. The DNA of the CDR3 is TGTGCCAGCAGCGTAAGAGGGGGGAGGAACGAGCAGTACTTC. Protein: CASSVRGGRNEQYF.

The rearrangement uses TRBV6-5 and TRBJ2-7; TRBD1 might be the D (5 bases). Looked up from germline, CDR1 is MNHEY and CDR2 is SVGAGI. The length of the CDR3 is 15 residues. Deletions cut 6 bases from V and 5 bases from J, with 20 bases between. In DNA, the CDR3 is TGTGCCAGCAGCCAAGGGCAGGGAAAGGGCCACGAGCAGTACTTC. Protein sequence: CASSQGQGKGHEQYF.

The chain couples TRBV18 to TRBJ2-3, with 9 positions matching TRBD1. The CDR3 extends over 15 amino acids. J lost 5 bases, V lost 1 base, and 4 bases had no gene match. Germline values: CDR1 KGHSH, CDR2 LQKENI. CDR3 protein: CASSPQGQGKDTQYF. In DNA, the CDR3 is TGTGCCAGCTCACCACAGGGACAGGGAAAAGATACGCAGTATTTT. Looking up the rest from reference TRBV18 and TRBJ2-3 gives the full variable domain: NAGVMQNPRHLVRRRGQEARLRCSPMKGHSHVYWYRQLPEEGLKFMVYLQKENIIDESGMPKERFSAEFPKEGPSILRIQQVVRGDSAAYFCASSPQGQGKDTQYFGPGTRLTVL.

J is TRBJ2-5 and V is TRBV19, with D possibly matching TRBD2 (6 bases). The CDR3 length is 14 residues. V was clipped by 4 bases and J by 2 bases, with 11 bases between them. The germline gives CDR1 LNHDA, CDR2 SQIVND (reference sequence). In DNA form, the CDR3 reads TGTGCCAGTAGTAACAGGCGGGGTCAAGAGACCCAGTACTTC. Its translation is CASSNRRGQETQYF.

The sample holds a few counts of this clone. The V gene is TRBV6-5, the J gene TRBJ1-5, with no clear D. This CDR3 region has 13 residues. CDR1 and CDR2 from the germline V gene are MNHEY and SVGAGI. Trimming cost V 6 bases and J 3 bases, with 9 bases left between them. CDR3 in amino acids: CASSPWSNQPQHF. The CDR3 region has the DNA TGTGCCAGCAGCCCCTGGTCCAATCAGCCCCAGCATTTT.

This clone was counted once. V and J are TRBV19 and TRBJ2-2, with D possibly being TRBD1 (5 bases). From germline, CDR1 is LNHDA and CDR2 SQIVND (reference sequence). This CDR3 contains 15 residues. The V and J ends lost 4 bases and 0 bases respectively, with 9 bases between them. The CDR3 protein is CASSRQKTNTGELFF. The CDR3 DNA is TGTGCCAGTAGTAGACAGAAAACGAACACCGGGGAGCTGTTTTTT.

The CDR3 nucleotides are TGTGCCAGCAGCCCATCTCCGGACAATGAGCAGTTCTTC. Translation gives CASSPSPDNEQFF. The gene calls are TRBV11-2 and TRBJ2-1; no firm D call. V was shortened by 5 bases and J by 5 bases, with 10 bases between the two germline ends. CDR3 length: 13 amino acids. CDR1 and CDR2 (germline): SGHAT, FQNNGV. Supplemented by reference TRBV11-2 and TRBJ2-1, the full variable domain reads EAGVAQSPRYKIIEKRQSVAFWCNPISGHATLYWYQQILGQGPKLLIQFQNNGVVDDSQLPKDRFSAERLKGVDSTLKIQPAKLEDSAVYLCASSPSPDNEQFFGPGTRLTVL.

This CDR3 is CASSLAGSLGTGELFF. The CDR3 nucleotides are TGTGCCAGCAGCTTAGCCGGAAGCTTGGGCACCGGGGAGCTGTTTTTT. The V call is TRBV7-2, the J call TRBJ2-2; unclear D gene. The CDR3 is 16 amino acids. Germline CDR1 is SGHTA and CDR2 is FQGNSA. Deletions cut 0 bases from V and 4 bases from J, with 12 bases between.

The gene calls are TRBV27 and TRBJ1-2; a weak D match, TRBD1 (6 bases). V lost 4 bases to trimming and J lost 5 bases, with 14 bases between them. The germline V gene has CDR1 MNHEY and CDR2 SMNVEV (reference sequence). CDR3 length: 14 residues. CDR3 in amino acids: CASSSMTGRYGYTF. The CDR3 nucleotides are TGTGCCAGCAGTTCCATGACAGGAAGGTATGGCTACACCTTC.

The rearrangement uses TRBV19 and TRBJ2-1; D is ambiguous. V dropped 5 bases and J dropped 6 bases, with 14 bases sitting between them. Germline CDR1 LNHDA, CDR2 SQIVND (reference sequence). The CDR3 totals 14 residues. The CDR3 coding sequence is TGTGCCAGTAGTCTACCGACCGCTCTCAATGAGCAGTTCTTC. Residues: CASSLPTALNEQFF.